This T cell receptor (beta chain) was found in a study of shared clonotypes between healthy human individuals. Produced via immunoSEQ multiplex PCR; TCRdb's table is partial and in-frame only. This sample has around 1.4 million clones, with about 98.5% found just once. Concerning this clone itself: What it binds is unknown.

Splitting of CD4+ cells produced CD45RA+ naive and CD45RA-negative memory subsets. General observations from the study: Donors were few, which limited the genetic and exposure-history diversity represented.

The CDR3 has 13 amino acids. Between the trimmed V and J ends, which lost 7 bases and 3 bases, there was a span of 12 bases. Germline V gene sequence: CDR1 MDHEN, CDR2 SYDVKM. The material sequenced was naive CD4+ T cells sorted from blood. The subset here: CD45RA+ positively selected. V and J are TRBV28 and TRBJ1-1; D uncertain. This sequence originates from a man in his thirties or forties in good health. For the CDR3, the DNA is TGTGCCAGCATTAGAGGGTTGGACACTGAAGCTTTCTTT. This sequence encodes CASIRGLDTEAFF.